One sample yielded the 10 T cell receptor beta chains listed below, sequenced in a study of CD4 and CD8 cells across lung adenocarcinoma regions. MiXCR, applied by TCRdb to the PCR reads, yields one record per CDR3 protein. The sample holds approximately 20,000 distinct CDR3 sequences; 46% are singletons and the top ten take approximately 18%. Sequencing used CD4+ T cells from the margin of a lung tumor. The receptor source for this set is a male donor with lung adenocarcinoma. The CD4 and CD8 labels of this study may be unreliable.

About this clonotype itself: The germline gene is not matched at one end of the junction; a read error may be the cause. This chain joins TRBV6-5 and TRBJ2-2; 7 positions match TRBD1. Germline V gene data show CDR1 as MNHEY and CDR2 as SVGAGI. The CDR3 has 15 residues. The CDR3 DNA is TGTGCCAGGAGACTCCAGTCCGTAATCACAGGGGCGCTGTATTTT. Its translation: CARRLQSVITGALYF.

Written as DNA, the CDR3 is TGTGCCAGCAGCTTAGAGGACCCGCGGCCTCAGCAGTTCTTC. Protein product: CASSLEDPRPQQFF. The chain couples TRBV7-2 to TRBJ2-1; D remains unclear. Germline lookup yields CDR1 SGHTA and CDR2 FQGNSA. Trimming removed 1 base at V and 11 bases at J, with 15 bases between. The CDR3 contains 14 residues.

This clonotype was picked up many times. V and J are TRBV4-1 and TRBJ2-5, with TRBD1 identical over 10 bases. Germline V CDR1 and CDR2: MGHRA, YSYEKL. The CDR3 runs to 18 residues. Losses at the gene ends were 1 base for V and 5 bases for J; bases not matched to a gene: 13. CDR3 in amino acids: CASSQGGRRDRGWETQYF. CDR3 DNA sequence: TGCGCCAGCAGCCAAGGTGGAAGAAGGGACAGGGGATGGGAGACCCAGTACTTC.

The chain is built from TRBV6-5 and TRBJ1-3, with D unclear. The germline V gene has CDR1 MNHEY and CDR2 SVGAGI. The V end lost 8 bases, the J end lost 0 bases, and 5 bases lay between the germline ends. This CDR3 is 12 amino acids long. CDR3 protein: CASGYSGNTIYF. The CDR3 bases are TGTGCCAGCGGCTACTCTGGAAACACCATATATTTT.

This clonotype was recorded many times. The chain joins TRBV28 to TRBJ2-1; TRBD1 might be the D (6 bases). V was cut by 5 bases and J by 2 bases, with 13 bases left in between. Germline assignment: CDR1 MDHEN and CDR2 SYDVKM. The CDR3 spans 15 residues. CDR3 DNA sequence: TGTGCCAGCAGTCACAGGGACCGGGCCTACAATGAGCAGTTCTTC. Protein sequence: CASSHRDRAYNEQFF.

This rearrangement joins TRBV10-2 to TRBJ2-1; tentatively, D is TRBD1 or TRBD2 (6 bases each). The end of the DNA aligns better with TRBJ2-7, so the J call may be wrong. Germline values: CDR1 WSHSY, CDR2 SAAADI. The CDR3 spans 13 residues. This chain's CDR3 is CASLWGAQSEQYF. CDR3 bases: TGCGCCAGCCTGTGGGGGGCGCAGTCCGAGCAGTACTTC.

This clonotype is classed as medium-sized. The chain joins TRBV6-5 to TRBJ2-3; TRBD1 aligns across 8 bases. This CDR3 has 15 amino acids. After removal of 6 bases from V and 0 bases from J, the junction contained 5 bases not matched to a gene. The germline CDR1 and CDR2 sequences are MNHEY and SVGAGI. CDR3 coding DNA: TGTGCCAGCAGGCGCGGACAGGGAAGCACAGATACGCAGTATTTT. This gives the protein CASRRGQGSTDTQYF.

Points on this clonotype: At one end, the junction sequence differs from germline, possibly due to a read error. J is TRBJ2-3 and V is TRBV4-2; possibly TRBD1 or TRBD2 for D (5 bases each). TRBJ2-7 matches the DNA end more closely, so the J call is doubtful. The CDR3 consists of 16 residues. Germline assignment: CDR1 LGHNA and CDR2 YNFKEQ. DNA for the CDR3: TGTGCCAGCCGCCAAGAGGGGCCAACAGCCACAGACACGCAGTACTTC. Amino acids: CASRQEGPTATDTQYF.

V usage is TRBV29-1 and J usage is TRBJ2-2, with unresolved D. V shed 5 bases and J shed 4 bases, with 2 bases lying between them. The CDR3 is 10 residues long. From germline, CDR1 is SQVTM and CDR2 ANQGSEA. The CDR3 spells CSVLTGELFF. The CDR3 bases are TGCAGCGTTCTCACCGGGGAGCTGTTTTTT.

Only a few counts were recorded for this clonotype. The chain recombines TRBV6-5 with TRBJ2-3, with TRBD2 identical over 9 bases. The CDR3 loop spans 14 amino acids. Germline CDR1 reads MNHEY; CDR2 reads SVGAGI. V shed 6 bases and J 5 bases; nucleotides not matched to a gene: 6. The CDR3 spells CASRLAGVGDTQYF. The CDR3, as DNA: TGTGCCAGCAGATTAGCGGGAGTGGGAGATACGCAGTATTTT.